The 12 T cell receptor beta chains in this list originate from one sample, sequenced in a study of cytomegalovirus exposure and HLA in healthy donors. Use of 60 Vbeta and 13 Jbeta primers characterized the PCR. Method: immunoSEQ multiplex PCR; TCRdb's copy keeps in-frame clones and lacks some. The sample holds 200,000 to 250,000 clones; approximately 80% are singletons and the top ten take 0.71%. The source material was PBMCs. Source of these receptors: a boy aged 2 to 10 in good health and CMV-seronegative.

The genes are TRBV4-1 and TRBJ1-4, with D perhaps matching TRBD1 (5 bases). CDR1 and CDR2 from the germline V gene are MGHRA and YSYEKL. Trimming took off 0 bases at V and 3 bases at J, with 11 bases between the two ends. CDR3 length: 16 residues. Here the CDR3 DNA reads TGCGCCAGCAGCCAAGATAAGGGGCTTGCTAATGAAAAACTGTTTTTT. This encodes CASSQDKGLANEKLFF.

The chain carries TRBV2 and TRBJ2-5; D is possibly TRBD2 (6 bases). The tail of the sequence fits TRBJ2-7 better, so the J call may be wrong. The germline V gene has CDR1 SNHLY and CDR2 FYNNEI. The CDR3 contains 12 residues. The CDR3 region has the DNA TGTGCCAGCCGGGAGAGGGAAAACGAGCAGTACTTC. As protein: CASRERENEQYF.

The chain joins TRBV7-2 to TRBJ1-5; D is possibly TRBD1 (6 bases). Germline V CDR1 and CDR2: SGHTA, FQGNSA. Trimming shortened V by 4 bases and J by 7 bases, and 11 bases separated the two germline ends. The CDR3 has 13 amino acids. The CDR3 sequence: CASSSGVRQPQHF. The DNA for the CDR3 is TGTGCCAGCAGCTCAGGGGTGAGGCAGCCCCAGCATTTT.

This chain links TRBV5-4 with TRBJ1-2; no reliable D call. V dropped 0 bases and J dropped 1 base, with 7 bases sitting between them. The CDR3 spans 14 residues. Germline loops: CDR1 SGHNT, CDR2 YYREEE (reference sequence). The CDR3 spells CASSLGGFNYGYTF. CDR3 DNA: TGTGCCAGCAGCTTGGGAGGGTTTAACTATGGCTACACCTTC.

The chain carries TRBV11-2 and TRBJ1-5, with D possibly TRBD1 on 6 matching bases. Germline CDR1 SGHAT, CDR2 FQNNGV. The CDR3 has 14 amino acids. Deletions cut 0 bases from V and 13 bases from J, with 16 bases between. CDR3 sequence reads: CASSLDATSQGQHF. CDR3 coding DNA: TGTGCCAGCAGCTTAGACGCTACCTCTCAGGGGCAGCATTTT. Based on the CDR3 plus reference TRBV11-2 and TRBJ1-5, the full variable domain is EAGVAQSPRYKIIEKRQSVAFWCNPISGHATLYWYQQILGQGPKLLIQFQNNGVVDDSQLPKDRFSAERLKGVDSTLKIQPAKLEDSAVYLCASSLDATSQGQHFGDGTRLSIL.

This chain links TRBV6-5 with TRBJ2-5, with TRBD2 matching 8 bases. The CDR3 runs to 13 residues. With V trimmed by 8 bases and J by 4 bases, 6 bases remained unmatched. Germline values: CDR1 MNHEY, CDR2 SVGAGI. CDR3 loop: CASGLAGTETQYF. For the CDR3, the DNA is TGTGCCAGCGGACTAGCCGGTACAGAGACCCAGTACTTC.

The rearrangement joins TRBV6-1 to TRBJ1-5; 9 bases match TRBD1. J lost 7 bases, V lost 0 bases, and 7 bases had no gene match. The germline V gene encodes CDR1 MNHNS and CDR2 SASEGT. This CDR3 is 16 amino acids long. CDR3 residues: CASSEAKGQGGQPQHF. CDR3 coding DNA: TGTGCCAGCAGTGAAGCCAAGGGACAGGGTGGACAGCCCCAGCATTTT.

As to this clone: A read error may account for a junction end that differs from germline. The J gene is TRBJ2-7, the V gene TRBV7-6; TRBD1 matches at 10 bases. The CDR3 loop spans 15 amino acids. Germline lookup yields CDR1 SGHVS and CDR2 FNYEAQ. The CDR3 DNA reads as TGTGCCGGCAGCGGATCCGGGACAGGGGCCTACGAGCAGTACTTC. This encodes CAGSGSGTGAYEQYF.

The genes are TRBV5-4 and TRBJ2-1, with D maybe TRBD2 (6 bases). CDR1 is SGHNT and CDR2 is YYREEE in the germline V gene (reference sequence). The CDR3 is 14 residues long. The V and J ends lost 4 bases and 4 bases respectively, with 12 bases between them. CDR3 in amino acids: CASSPWGEYNEQFF. CDR3 DNA sequence: TGTGCCAGCAGCCCCTGGGGGGAGTACAATGAGCAGTTCTTC.

The chain has TRBV14 and TRBJ2-3; possible D gene TRBD2, 5 bases. The CDR3 totals 15 residues. In germline, CDR1 is SGHDN, CDR2 FVKESK. Trimming pared 0 bases from V and 8 bases from J, leaving 15 bases between. The CDR3 DNA reads TGTGCCAGCAGCCAAGACACTAGAAGGTACTCTACGCAGTATTTT. It codes for CASSQDTRRYSTQYF.

About this clone: A junction boundary mismatches the germline segment, possibly from a read error. The chain uses TRBV2 and TRBJ1-2, with 8 bases aligning to TRBD1. Germline CDR1 reads SNHLY; CDR2 reads FYNNEI. CDR3 length equals 11 residues. CDR3 loop: CAGSTGVRRNF. The DNA for the CDR3 is TGTGCCGGGTCGACAGGGGTGAGGCGTAATTTC.

This chain uses TRBV2 with TRBJ1-5, with 7 bases identical to TRBD1. Trimming took 11 bases from V and 0 from J; bases not matched to a gene: 10. CDR3 size: 15 residues. Germline loops: CDR1 SNHLY, CDR2 FYNNEI. CDR3: CACRDRPYSNQPQHF. Here the CDR3 DNA reads TGTGCCTGCCGGGACAGACCCTATAGCAATCAGCCCCAGCATTTT.